The 11 T cell receptor beta chains below were found in one sample sequenced in a study of T cells in Graves' hyperthyroidism and ophthalmopathy. Template material for amplifying TCR beta CDR3 regions consisted of RNA transcripts. The study used the HTBI primer set for a first-round RT-PCR of the TCR CDR3. Via MiXCR, TCRdb re-called the multiplex PCR reads, giving one row per CDR3 protein. The sample lists more than 500,000 distinct CDR3 sequences, about 43% occurring once. Sequencing was performed on peripheral blood or thyroid tissue (not recorded which). Receptors were obtained from an adult woman with Graves' disease, either hyperthyroidism or ophthalmopathy (not recorded which).

The chain joins TRBV20-1 to TRBJ1-2; 9 bases align to TRBD1. V trimming: 6 bases; J trimming: 2 bases; junction bases outside the gene matches: 7. CDR1 is DFQATT, CDR2 SNEGSKA, per germline (reference sequence). CDR3 length equals 14 residues. CDR3 protein: CSALTGGFNYGYTF. Written as DNA, the CDR3 is TGCAGTGCGCTGACAGGGGGTTTCAACTATGGCTACACCTTC.

At least ten counts were recorded for this clonotype. The rearrangement joins TRBV29-1 to TRBJ1-1, with no clear D. The CDR3 has 10 amino acids. V lost 6 bases and J lost 1, with 3 bases in between. Looked up from germline, CDR1 is SQVTM and CDR2 is ANQGSEA. The CDR3, as DNA: TGCAGCGTGCAGAACACTGAAGCTTTCTTT. Amino acids: CSVQNTEAFF.

The J gene is TRBJ1-6, the V gene TRBV7-2; D is unclear. CDR1 and CDR2 (germline): SGHTA, FQGNSA. V was shortened by 2 bases and J by 7 bases, with 12 bases between the two germline ends. The CDR3 sequence is 15 residues long. The CDR3 sequence: CASSLTRGVNSPLHF. In DNA, the CDR3 is TGTGCCAGCAGCTTAACCCGGGGTGTGAATTCACCCCTCCACTTT.

The rearrangement joins TRBV5-1 to TRBJ1-1; 9 bases align to TRBD1. Trimming cost V 4 bases and J 3 bases; bases outside gene matches: 4. In germline, CDR1 is SGHRS, CDR2 YFSETQ. The CDR3 spans 14 residues. The CDR3 region has the DNA TGCGCCAGCAGCGCGTACAGGGGGCACACTGAAGCTTTCTTT. Translated: CASSAYRGHTEAFF.

CDR3 bases: TGTGCCACTCGACAAGATGTTAATTCACCCCTCCACTTT. Translated, it gives CATRQDVNSPLHF. V is TRBV2 and J is TRBJ1-6; D gene ambiguous. V dropped 10 bases and J dropped 6 bases, with 13 bases sitting between them. The CDR3 length is 13 residues. Looked up from germline, CDR1 is SNHLY and CDR2 is FYNNEI.

This clonotype has a count of ten or more. The chain combines TRBV2 with TRBJ2-2; 10 nucleotides align to TRBD2. From germline, CDR1 is SNHLY and CDR2 FYNNEI. The CDR3 is 16 residues long. V lost 4 bases to trimming and J lost 0 bases; unmatched junction nucleotides: 2. The chain's CDR3 is CASSGTSGTNTGELFF. The CDR3 nucleotides are TGTGCCAGCAGTGGGACTAGCGGTACGAACACCGGGGAGCTGTTTTTT.

The genes are TRBV15 and TRBJ2-7, with TRBD2 as a possible D gene (6 bases). Per germline, CDR1 LNHNV and CDR2 YYDKDF (reference sequence). Trimming took 3 bases from V and 5 from J, leaving 11 bases between them. This CDR3 region has 13 residues. CDR3 amino acids: CATSSFAGNEQYF. The CDR3 bases are TGTGCCACCAGCAGTTTTGCGGGGAACGAGCAGTACTTC.

Worth noting for this clonotype: Since the CDR3 does not end with the conserved phenylalanine or tryptophan, this likely comes from a read error. The DNA is omitted, as the CDR3 cannot be located on it reliably, and the CDR3 follows TCRdb's listing. J is TRBJ2-6 and V is TRBV7-8. A total of 9 residues make up the CDR3, ends included. Per germline, CDR1 SGHVS and CDR2 FQNEAQ. CDR3 sequence reads: CASRLSRTS.

This clonotype was recorded at least ten times. One end of the junction does not line up with germline, which may come from a read error. This sequence joins TRBV5-1 and TRBJ2-7; 9 nucleotides align to TRBD2. The CDR3 extends over 14 amino acids. Germline CDR1 reads SGHRS; CDR2 reads YFSETQ. CDR3 in amino acids: CASSTLAGSYEQYF. CDR3 DNA: TGTGCCAGCAGCACCCTAGCGGGAAGCTACGAGCAGTACTTC. The full variable domain, completed using reference TRBV5-1 and TRBJ2-7, is KAGVTQTPRYLIKTRGQQVTLSCSPISGHRSVSWYQQTPGQGLQFLFEYFSETQRNKGNFPGRFSGRQFSNSRSEMNVSTLELGDSALYLCASSTLAGSYEQYFGPGTRLTVT.

The sample holds many counts of this clonotype. J is TRBJ2-7 and V is TRBV5-1, with no clear D. Germline CDR1 reads SGHRS; CDR2 reads YFSETQ. This CDR3 has 12 amino acids. V lost 0 bases, J lost 5 bases, and 6 bases lay in between. CDR3 region: CASSLVLDEQYF. The DNA of the CDR3 is TGCGCCAGCAGCTTGGTGCTGGACGAGCAGTACTTC. The whole variable domain, remainder taken from reference TRBV5-1 and TRBJ2-7, is KAGVTQTPRYLIKTRGQQVTLSCSPISGHRSVSWYQQTPGQGLQFLFEYFSETQRNKGNFPGRFSGRQFSNSRSEMNVSTLELGDSALYLCASSLVLDEQYFGPGTRLTVT.

Notes on this clonotype: One end of the junction fails to match germline, which may point to a read error. The V and J genes are TRBV7-9 and TRBJ1-2, with 7 bases matching TRBD1. The CDR3 extends over 14 amino acids. Looked up from germline, CDR1 is SEHNR and CDR2 is FQNEAQ (reference sequence). This chain's CDR3 is CASSQDRNHYGYTF. Written as DNA, the CDR3 is TGCGCCAGCAGCCAGGACAGGAATCACTATGGCTACACCTTC.